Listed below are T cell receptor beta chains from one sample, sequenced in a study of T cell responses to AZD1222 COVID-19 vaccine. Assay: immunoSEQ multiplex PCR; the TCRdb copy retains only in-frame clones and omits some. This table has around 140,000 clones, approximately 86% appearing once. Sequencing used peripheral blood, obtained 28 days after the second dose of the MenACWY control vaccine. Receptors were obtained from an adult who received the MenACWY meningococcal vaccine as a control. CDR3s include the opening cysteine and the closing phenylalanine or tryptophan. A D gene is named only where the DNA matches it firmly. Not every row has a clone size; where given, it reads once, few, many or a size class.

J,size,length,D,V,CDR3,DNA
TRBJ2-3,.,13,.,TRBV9,CASSVGPMGTQYF,TGTGCCAGCAGCGTTGGCCCTATGGGTACGCAGTATTTT
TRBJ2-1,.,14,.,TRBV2,CASSVSSSYNEQFF,TGTGCCAGCAGCGTTTCGAGCTCCTACAATGAGCAGTTCTTC
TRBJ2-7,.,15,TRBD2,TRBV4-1,CASSPSSGRAREQYF,TGCGCCAGCAGCCCCTCTAGCGGGAGGGCCCGAGAGCAGTACTTC
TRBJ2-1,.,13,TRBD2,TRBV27,CATSGISYNEQFF,TGTGCCACTAGCGGGATTTCCTACAATGAGCAGTTCTTC
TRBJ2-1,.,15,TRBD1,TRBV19,CASSIDGTAFNEQFF,TGTGCCAGTAGTATAGACGGGACAGCCTTCAATGAGCAGTTCTTC
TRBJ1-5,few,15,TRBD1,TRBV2,CASSWTGGWSQPQHF,TGTGCCAGCAGCTGGACAGGGGGCTGGAGTCAGCCCCAGCATTTT
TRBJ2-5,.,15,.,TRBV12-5,CASGLGSGLAETQYF,TGTGCTAGTGGTTTGGGAAGCGGGCTAGCAGAGACCCAGTACTTC
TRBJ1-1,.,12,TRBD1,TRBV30,CAWSVRTGRSFF,TGTGCCTGGAGTGTACGGACAGGGAGATCCTTCTTT
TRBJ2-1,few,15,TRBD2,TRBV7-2,CASSLGTSGTMRQFF,TGTGCCAGCAGCCTGGGGACTAGCGGGACAATGAGGCAGTTCTTC
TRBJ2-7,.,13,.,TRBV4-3,CASSPQDTYEQYF,TGCGCCAGCAGCCCCCAGGACACTTACGAGCAGTACTTC
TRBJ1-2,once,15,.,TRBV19,CASTESRGSNYGYTF,TGTGCCAGTACTGAAAGCCGGGGATCTAACTATGGCTACACCTTC
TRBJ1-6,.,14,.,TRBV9,CASSVKEYNSPLHF,TGTGCCAGCAGCGTAAAGGAATATAATTCACCCCTCCACTTT
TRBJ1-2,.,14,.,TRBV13,CASSLGTDSYGYTF,TGTGCCAGCAGCTTAGGCACGGACAGCTATGGCTACACCTTC
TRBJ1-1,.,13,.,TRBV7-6,CASSQQEETEAFF,TGTGCCAGCAGCCAACAGGAGGAGACTGAAGCTTTCTTT
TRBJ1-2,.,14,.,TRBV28,CASSPFRIPYGYTF,TGTGCCAGCAGTCCCTTCAGAATACCCTATGGCTACACCTTC
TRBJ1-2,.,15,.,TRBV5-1,CASSLGSTGGYGYTF,TGCGCCAGCAGCTTGGGGTCAACAGGCGGCTATGGCTACACCTTC
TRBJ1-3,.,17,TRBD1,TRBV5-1,CASRVDPGTASGNTIYF,TGCGCCAGCAGAGTGGACCCGGGGACAGCCAGTGGAAACACCATATATTTT
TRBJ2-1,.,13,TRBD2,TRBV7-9,CASSHGGYNEQFF,TGTGCCAGCAGCCACGGGGGGTACAATGAGCAGTTCTTC
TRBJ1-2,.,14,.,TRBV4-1,CASSLRTSGGGYTF,TGCGCCAGCAGCCTACGGACGTCGGGTGGCGGCTACACCTTC
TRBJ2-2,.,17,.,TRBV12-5,CASGLSWDATNTGELFF,TGTGCTAGTGGTTTGTCCTGGGACGCCACGAACACCGGGGAGCTGTTTTTT
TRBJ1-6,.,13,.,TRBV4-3,CASSLGTDSPLHF,TGCGCCAGCAGCCTAGGGACCGATTCACCCCTCCACTTT
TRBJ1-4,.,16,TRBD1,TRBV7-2,CASSPQPGQGFEKLFF,TGTGCCAGCAGCCCGCAACCGGGACAGGGCTTTGAAAAACTGTTTTTT
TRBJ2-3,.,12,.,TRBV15,CATSGRTDTQYF,TGTGCCACCAGCGGCCGCACAGATACGCAGTATTTT
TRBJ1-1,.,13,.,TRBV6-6,CASLASGPGEAFF,TGTGCCAGTCTTGCTTCCGGACCGGGGGAAGCTTTCTTT
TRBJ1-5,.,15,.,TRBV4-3,CASSQDSGLNQPQHF,TGCGCCAGCAGCCAAGATTCAGGTCTCAATCAGCCCCAGCATTTT
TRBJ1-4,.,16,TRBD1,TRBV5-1,CASSSHRGQGNEKLFF,TGCGCCAGCAGCTCGCACAGGGGGCAGGGGAATGAAAAACTGTTTTTT
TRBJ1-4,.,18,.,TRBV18,CASSPPKGREALNEKLFF,TGTGCCAGCTCACCACCCAAGGGCAGGGAGGCCCTTAATGAAAAACTGTTTTTT
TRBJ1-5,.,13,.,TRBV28,CASSFGSSQPQHF,TGTGCCAGCAGTTTTGGAAGTAGTCAGCCCCAGCATTTT
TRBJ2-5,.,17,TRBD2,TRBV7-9,CASSLDGPSGGWGTQYF,TGTGCCAGCAGCTTAGATGGTCCTAGCGGGGGCTGGGGGACCCAGTACTTC
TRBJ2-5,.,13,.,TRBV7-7,CASSYRQRETQYF,TGTGCTAGCAGCTATAGACAGAGAGAGACCCAGTACTTC
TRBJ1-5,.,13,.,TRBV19,CARSRHRYQPQHF,TGTGCCAGGAGTAGACACAGGTATCAGCCCCAGCATTTT
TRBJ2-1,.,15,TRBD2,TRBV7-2,CASSLEGYGGDEQFF,TGTGCCAGCAGCTTAGAAGGGTACGGGGGGGATGAGCAGTTCTTC
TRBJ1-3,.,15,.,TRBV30,CAWTIAGGSGNTIYF,TGTGCCTGGACTATTGCGGGAGGCTCTGGAAACACCATATATTTT
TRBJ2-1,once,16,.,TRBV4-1,CASSQVGRLPYNEQFF,TGCGCCAGCAGCCAAGTGGGCAGGCTCCCCTACAATGAGCAGTTCTTC
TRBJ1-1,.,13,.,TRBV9,CASSPGLNTEAFF,TGTGCCAGCAGCCCTGGTTTGAACACTGAAGCTTTCTTT
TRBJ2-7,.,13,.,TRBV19,CATSGPGVFEQYF,TGTGCCACCTCGGGGCCGGGTGTGTTCGAGCAGTACTTC
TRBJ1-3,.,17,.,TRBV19,CASSIIGGTSAGNTIYF,TGTGCCAGTAGTATAATCGGGGGCACGTCGGCTGGAAACACCATATATTTT
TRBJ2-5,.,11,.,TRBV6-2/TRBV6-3,CASSYFETQYF,TGTGCCAGCAGTTATTTCGAGACCCAGTACTTC
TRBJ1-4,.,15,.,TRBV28,CASSSGGQTNEKLFF,TGTGCCAGCAGTTCCGGGGGACAAACTAATGAAAAACTGTTTTTT
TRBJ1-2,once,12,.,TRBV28,CASLQGNYGYTF,TGTGCCAGCCTTCAGGGGAACTATGGCTACACCTTC
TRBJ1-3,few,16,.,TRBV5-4,CASRKETGNPGNTIYF,TGTGCCAGCAGGAAAGAGACAGGCAACCCCGGAAACACCATATATTTT
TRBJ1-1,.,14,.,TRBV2,CASRPPGWNTEAFF,TGTGCCAGCAGACCACCGGGGTGGAACACTGAAGCTTTCTTT
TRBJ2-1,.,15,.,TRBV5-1,CASGYSTGRGNEQFF,TGCGCCAGCGGGTATTCGACAGGGAGGGGGAATGAGCAGTTCTTC
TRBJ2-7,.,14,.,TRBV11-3,CASSAFAQDYEQYF,TGTGCCAGCAGCGCCTTTGCGCAGGACTACGAGCAGTACTTC